Shown below are 5 T cell receptor beta chains from a single sample sequenced in a study of blood T cell repertoires in COVID-19 (dated by TCRdb to about 2020). The method was the immunoSEQ multiplex PCR assay. TCRdb re-hosts the immuneACCESS table, in-frame sequences only. Its copies lack some clones; in the studies checked, an unresolved V gene accounts for under half of them, and the cause for the rest is not known. This sample gives 85,000 to 100,000 clones in total; around 67% of them show up just once. Roughly 25% of the sample belongs to the ten largest clones. The specimen sequenced was peripheral blood. These receptors were taken from a woman aged 55-75 years in a cohort sampled during active or convalescent COVID-19.

Only a few counts were recorded for this clone. The chain uses TRBV3-1 (or the pseudogene TRBV3-2) and TRBJ2-2; tentatively, D is TRBD1 (6 bases). The germline gives CDR1 LGHDT, CDR2 YNNKEL (reference sequence). Trimming cost V 4 bases and J 5 bases, with 14 bases left between them. The CDR3 spans 15 residues. The CDR3 DNA sequence: TGTGCCAGCAGCCTAGATAACAGGGTTACCGGGGAGCTGTTTTTT. Amino acids: CASSLDNRVTGELFF.

This clone was detected many times. The chain joins TRBV10-1 to TRBJ1-6, with 7 bases that match TRBD1. Germline V CDR1 and CDR2: WNHNN, SYGVQD (reference sequence). With 4 bases clipped from V and 2 bases from J, the junction kept 8 bases outside the gene matches. The CDR3 contains 17 residues. CDR3 in DNA: TGCGCCAGCAGTGGATCGGGACAGTGGGCCTATAATTCACCCCTCCACTTT. This translates into CASSGSGQWAYNSPLHF.

This sequence joins TRBV18 and TRBJ2-7, with D possibly TRBD1 on 6 matching bases. The CDR3 sequence is 14 residues long. Germline values: CDR1 KGHSH, CDR2 LQKENI. V lost 2 bases and J lost 11, with 19 bases in between. The CDR3 DNA reads as TGTGCCAGCTCACCAGGGGACACCGTCGGGTACAAGTACTTC. Protein: CASSPGDTVGYKYF.

In this sample, this clone turned up a few times. V usage is TRBV7-2 and J usage is TRBJ2-7, with TRBD2 matching over 7 bases. The V gene's germline CDR1 is SGHTA and CDR2 FQGNSA. V dropped 5 bases and J dropped 4; count of bases not matched to a gene: 11. The CDR3 contains 15 residues. CDR3: CASSQGASGVYEQYF. The CDR3 bases are TGTGCCAGCAGCCAAGGGGCCAGCGGGGTTTACGAGCAGTACTTC.

The V and J genes are TRBV27 and TRBJ1-2; TRBD1 is a possible D gene (5 bases). The CDR3 consists of 14 residues. Trimming removed 0 bases from V and 9 bases from J, with 14 bases in between. Looked up from germline, CDR1 is MNHEY and CDR2 is SMNVEV (reference sequence). The CDR3 loop reads CASSLSGQRRSYTF. Written as DNA, the CDR3 is TGTGCCAGCAGTTTATCGGGGCAGCGCCGGAGCTACACCTTC.